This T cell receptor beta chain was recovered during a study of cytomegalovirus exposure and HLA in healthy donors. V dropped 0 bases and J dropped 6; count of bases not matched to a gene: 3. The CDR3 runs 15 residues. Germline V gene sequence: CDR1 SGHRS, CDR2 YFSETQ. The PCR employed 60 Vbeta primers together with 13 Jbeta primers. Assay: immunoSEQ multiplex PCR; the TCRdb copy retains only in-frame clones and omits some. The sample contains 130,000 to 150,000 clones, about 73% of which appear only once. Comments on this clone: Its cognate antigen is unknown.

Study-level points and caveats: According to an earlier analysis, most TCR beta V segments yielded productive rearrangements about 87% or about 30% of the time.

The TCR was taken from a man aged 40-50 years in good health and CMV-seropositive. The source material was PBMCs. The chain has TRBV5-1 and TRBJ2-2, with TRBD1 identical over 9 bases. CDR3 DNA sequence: TGCGCCAGCAGCTTGGGTAGGACAGGGGCCGGGGAGCTGTTTTTT. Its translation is CASSLGRTGAGELFF.